A selection of T cell receptor beta chains follows, all from one sample in a study of control samples from healthy donors and cancer patients. The protocol was immunoSEQ multiplex PCR, while the TCRdb copy is restricted to in-frame clones and leaves out a portion. The sample consists of about 130,000 clones, 80% to 95% of them appearing once. The sample consisted of PBMCs. These TCRs come from a man older than 75 with head and neck cancer. The CDR3 runs from the conserved cysteine through the conserved F or W. A D gene is named only where the DNA matches it firmly. Size tells how often a clone was seen (once, few, many) or the class of an expanded clone, and some rows leave it out.

>.|.|TRBJ1-2|TRBV13
TGTGCCAGCAGCGACGGGACGGGGGTATATGGCTACACCTTC
CASSDGTGVYGYTF
>.|.|TRBJ2-4|TRBV2
TGTGCCAGCAGTGAAGGGGTAGGGGGTCCCTCCTTAGCCAAAAACATTCAGTACTTC
CASSEGVGGPSLAKNIQYF
>.|.|TRBJ2-5|TRBV7-8
TGTGCCAGCGCCCCGGGGACCCAGTACTTC
CASAPGTQYF
>.|.|TRBJ2-3|TRBV27
TGTGCCAGCAGTTCGGGACTTACAGATACGCAGTATTTT
CASSSGLTDTQYF
>TRBD1|once|TRBJ2-1|TRBV7-9
TGTGCCAGCAGCCGACAGGGTTACAATGAGCAGTTCTTC
CASSRQGYNEQFF
>.|.|TRBJ2-1|TRBV9
TGTGCCAGCAGCGTAGCGCCATCCTCCTACAATGAGCAGTTCTTC
CASSVAPSSYNEQFF
>.|.|TRBJ2-5|TRBV11-3
TGTGCCAGCAGCTTAAGGGGTAACGAAGAGACCCAGTACTTC
CASSLRGNEETQYF
>TRBD2|.|TRBJ2-7|TRBV4-3
TGCGCCAGCAGCCAAGAGGGCGCGGGAGTACCGACTTACGAGCAGTACTTC
CASSQEGAGVPTYEQYF
>.|.|TRBJ1-2|TRBV2
TGTGCCAGCAGTCCAGAACGTGGAGGAAACTATGGCTACACCTTC
CASSPERGGNYGYTF
>.|.|TRBJ2-3|TRBV18
TGTGCCAGCGCGTGGGTAGGGGGCACAGATACGCAGTATTTT
CASAWVGGTDTQYF
>.|.|TRBJ2-3|TRBV7-4
TGTGCCAGCAGCTTGAGGAAAAAATGGACAGATACGCAGTATTTT
CASSLRKKWTDTQYF
>.|once|TRBJ1-4|TRBV9
TGTGCCAGCAGCGTAGATGGGATCCGGAGCGAAAAACTGTTTTTT
CASSVDGIRSEKLFF
>.|.|TRBJ1-2|TRBV29-1
TGCAGCGTTCTACACAGTGATGAAGGGACGGATGGCTACACCTTC
CSVLHSDEGTDGYTF
>TRBD2|.|TRBJ2-1|TRBV11-2
TGTGCCAGCAGCACGGGACTAGCGGGAGCCCGGTTCTTC
CASSTGLAGARFF
>TRBD1|.|TRBJ1-3|TRBV5-1
TGCGCCAGCAGCGAGACAGGGGGTGGAAACACCATATATTTT
CASSETGGGNTIYF
>.|.|TRBJ2-7|TRBV20-1
TGCAGTGCCCTTAAAACTGGCGAGCAGTACTTC
CSALKTGEQYF
>TRBD2|.|TRBJ2-5|TRBV10-1
TGCGCCAGCAGTGAGTGGACTAGCGGGATGGAGACCCAGTACTTC
CASSEWTSGMETQYF
>.|.|TRBJ1-2|TRBV4-3
TGCGCCAGCAGCCATACAAGACTTCCGATACTCAACTATGGCTACACCTTC
CASSHTRLPILNYGYTF
>TRBD1|.|TRBJ2-7|TRBV5-5
TGTGCCAGCAGCTCGGCTCCGGGACAGAACGAGCAGTACTTC
CASSSAPGQNEQYF
>.|.|TRBJ2-7|TRBV6-5
TGTGCCACCTTGAGGTCGGACGATCAGCAGTACTTC
CATLRSDDQQYF
>.|.|TRBJ2-3|TRBV4-1
TGCGCCAGCAGCCAAGAGGTAGCGGCGGGGAATACGCAGTATTTT
CASSQEVAAGNTQYF
>.|.|TRBJ2-3|TRBV5-4
TGTGCCAGCAGCCCCCAGGACGGCAGAGACACAGATACGCAGTATTTT
CASSPQDGRDTDTQYF
>TRBD2|once|TRBJ2-2|TRBV9
TGTGCCAGCAGCGTAAATTACGGGGGGGCCAGTGGGGAGCTGTTTTTT
CASSVNYGGASGELFF
>.|.|TRBJ1-6|TRBV28
TGTGCCAGCACCCCAGGGTTAGATTCACCCCTCCACTTT
CASTPGLDSPLHF
>TRBD1|.|TRBJ1-2|TRBV20-1
TGCAGTGCTAGTTCACAGGGGGCTGGGTATGGCTACACCTTC
CSASSQGAGYGYTF
>.|.|TRBJ1-2|TRBV4-3
TGCGCCAGCAGCCAAGAGGTGGCTGCGGGGAGCTACACCTTC
CASSQEVAAGSYTF
>.|.|TRBJ1-1|TRBV6-5
TGTGCCAGCAGTTACTCCCCAGGTTCCGAGACTGAAGCTTTCTTT
CASSYSPGSETEAFF
>.|.|TRBJ2-2|TRBV9
TGTGCCAGCAGCGTAGTGTCCGGACTGCCCGGGGAGCTGTTTTTT
CASSVVSGLPGELFF
>.|.|TRBJ2-7|TRBV21-1
TGTGCCAGCGACCCAGGGGGAAGCTCCTACGAGCAGTACTTC
CASDPGGSSYEQYF
>TRBD1|.|TRBJ1-2|TRBV30
TGTGCCTGGACTAGTTGGCAGGGGGCGTATCGCAACTATGGCTACACCTTC
CAWTSWQGAYRNYGYTF
>TRBD2|.|TRBJ2-1|TRBV27
TGTGCCAGCAGTGGTCTAGCGGGGGAGTATGAGCAGTTCTTC
CASSGLAGEYEQFF
>.|.|TRBJ1-1|TRBV27
TGTGCCAGCAGTCCTAGCCCCAGAATGGGTAGGGACACTGAAGCTTTCTTT
CASSPSPRMGRDTEAFF
>TRBD1|.|TRBJ1-4|TRBV5-1
TGCGCCAGCAGCTCGACGACAGGGGTGGGTGAAAAACTGTTTTTT
CASSSTTGVGEKLFF
>.|.|TRBJ2-6|TRBV9
TGTGCCAGCACGCAACACTCCTCTGGGGCCAACGTCCTGACTTTC
CASTQHSSGANVLTF
>TRBD2|.|TRBJ2-3|TRBV30
TGTGCCTGGAGGTCTAGCGGGGTGGATACGCAGTATTTT
CAWRSSGVDTQYF
>.|.|TRBJ2-7|TRBV5-1
TGCGCCAGCAGCTTGGTAGGTAGCTCCTACGAGCAGTACTTC
CASSLVGSSYEQYF
>.|few|TRBJ1-2|TRBV7-9
TGTGCCAGCAGCTTCCCACAGGGAATCAACGGCCCTTATGGCTACACCTTC
CASSFPQGINGPYGYTF
>.|.|TRBJ2-3|TRBV6-1
TGTGCCAGCAGTGAATTAATAGCAGATACGCAGTATTTT
CASSELIADTQYF
>TRBD1|once|TRBJ1-4|TRBV19
TGTGCCAGTAGTATGGGTCGTATTCAGGGGGTAGGAGAAAAACTGTTTTTT
CASSMGRIQGVGEKLFF
>.|.|TRBJ2-3|TRBV5-4
TGTGCCAGCAGCTTGACACTTTATAGCACAGATACGCAGTATTTT
CASSLTLYSTDTQYF
>TRBD2|.|TRBJ2-7|TRBV11-2
TGTGCCAGCAGGTCCCTGGGACTACCTCGGGGGGAGCAGTACTTC
CASRSLGLPRGEQYF
>TRBD1|.|TRBJ1-2|TRBV6-5
TGTGCCAGCAGTTACGGGGGACAGCTGTATGGCTACACCTTC
CASSYGGQLYGYTF
>.|.|TRBJ1-1|TRBV18
TGTGCCAGCTCAGCGCAACACGCTGAAGCTTTCTTT
CASSAQHAEAFF
>TRBD2|.|TRBJ2-1|TRBV3-1/TRBV3-2
TGTGCCAGCAGCCAAGATGGTCGAGCGGGGAACAATGAGCAGTTCTTC
CASSQDGRAGNNEQFF
>TRBD1|.|TRBJ2-7|TRBV11-2
TGTGCCAGCAGCGCTTGGACAGGGGAGTACTTC
CASSAWTGEYF
>TRBD1|once|TRBJ1-2|TRBV5-1
TGCGCCAGCAGCTTGGTAGGGGGCGGACCAGCTAACTATGGCTACACCTTC
CASSLVGGGPANYGYTF
>.|.|TRBJ1-1|TRBV9
TGTGCCAGCAGCGTAGCTACGGGTTTTACTGAAGCTTTCTTT
CASSVATGFTEAFF
>.|.|TRBJ2-3|TRBV3-1/TRBV3-2
TGTGCCAGCAGCCAAGCTAGGGCGACAGATACGCAGTATTTT
CASSQARATDTQYF
>.|.|TRBJ1-1|TRBV2
TGTGCCAGCAGTGTAGGGACGAACACTGAAGCTTTCTTT
CASSVGTNTEAFF
>TRBD2|.|TRBJ2-5|TRBV11-3
TGTGCCAGCAGCTTAGGAGCGGGAGGGCCGGAGACCCAGTACTTC
CASSLGAGGPETQYF
>TRBD1|.|TRBJ2-7|TRBV13
TGTGCCAGCAGCGGGACAGGGGGCGCTTCCTACGAGCAGTACTTC
CASSGTGGASYEQYF
>TRBD2|.|TRBJ2-2|TRBV5-6
TGTGCCAGCAGCTTGGGAGCGGGGGCCAACACCGGGGAGCTGTTTTTT
CASSLGAGANTGELFF
>TRBD1|.|TRBJ1-5|TRBV6-5
TGTGCCAGCAGCAACCAGGGGGGGGGTCAGCCCCAGCATTTT
CASSNQGGGQPQHF
>.|.|TRBJ2-1|TRBV12-3/TRBV12-4
TGTGCCAGCAGTTTAAACTTGGGGAGTGAGCAGTTCTTC
CASSLNLGSEQFF
>TRBD1|.|TRBJ1-4|TRBV30
TGTGCCTGGGGTGGCGGGACAGCTAATGAAAAACTGTTTTTT
CAWGGGTANEKLFF
>.|.|TRBJ2-1|TRBV6-5
TGTGCCAGCGCAACTATGGAGGGGGCGGAACAGTTCTTC
CASATMEGAEQFF